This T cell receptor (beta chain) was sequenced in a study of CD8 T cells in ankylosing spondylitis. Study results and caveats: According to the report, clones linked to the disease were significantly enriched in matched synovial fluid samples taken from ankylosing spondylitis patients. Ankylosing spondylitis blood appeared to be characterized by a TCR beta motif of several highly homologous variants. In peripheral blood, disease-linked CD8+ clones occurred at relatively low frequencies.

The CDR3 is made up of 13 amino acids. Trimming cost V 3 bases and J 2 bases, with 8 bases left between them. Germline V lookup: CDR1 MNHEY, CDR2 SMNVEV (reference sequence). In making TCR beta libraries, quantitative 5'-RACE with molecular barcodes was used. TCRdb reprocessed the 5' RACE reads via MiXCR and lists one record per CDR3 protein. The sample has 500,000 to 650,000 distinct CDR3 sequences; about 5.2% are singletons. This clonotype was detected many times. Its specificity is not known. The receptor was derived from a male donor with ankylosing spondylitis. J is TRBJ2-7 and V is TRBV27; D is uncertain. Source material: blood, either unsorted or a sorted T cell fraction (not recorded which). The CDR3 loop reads CASSFRVTYEQYF. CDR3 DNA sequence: TGTGCCAGCAGTTTTAGAGTAACCTACGAGCAGTACTTC.